This T cell receptor (beta chain) was observed in a study of T cells in Graves' hyperthyroidism and ophthalmopathy. At the level of the study: Any treatment followed the collection of peripheral blood at initial diagnosis.

Points on this clonotype: Its target is unknown. A much larger clone is a single base away; this may be a read error. Without the conserved terminal phenylalanine or tryptophan, this CDR3 likely stems from a read error.

Participants, patients aged 18 to 65, had newly diagnosed hyperthyroidism with a duration under 2 months. A roughly 10 ml volume of fresh peripheral blood provided the PBMCs. Researchers amplified the TCR beta CDR3 regions from RNA transcripts. A first-round RT-PCR of the TCR CDR3 used the HTBI primer set. TCRdb fed the multiplex PCR reads into MiXCR, producing one record per CDR3 protein. The sample has some 27,000 distinct CDR3 sequences; 45% are singletons. The CDR3 is 16 amino acids. V was clipped by 1 base and J by 8 bases, with 20 bases between them. CDR1 is MDHEN and CDR2 is SYDVKM in the germline V gene. The study, taken as a whole, reports: Among thyroid clonotypes expanded above 0.001, most also appeared in blood.

The TCR was taken from a woman aged 25 to 39 with Graves' hyperthyroidism. Sequencing used blood. The rearrangement joins TRBV28 to TRBJ1-2; D is possibly TRBD1 (5 bases). The CDR3 region has the DNA TGTGCCAGCAGTTTATCGACCGGGACCGCGCCGGGGGGCTACACCCTC. Translation gives CASSLSTGTAPGGYTL.